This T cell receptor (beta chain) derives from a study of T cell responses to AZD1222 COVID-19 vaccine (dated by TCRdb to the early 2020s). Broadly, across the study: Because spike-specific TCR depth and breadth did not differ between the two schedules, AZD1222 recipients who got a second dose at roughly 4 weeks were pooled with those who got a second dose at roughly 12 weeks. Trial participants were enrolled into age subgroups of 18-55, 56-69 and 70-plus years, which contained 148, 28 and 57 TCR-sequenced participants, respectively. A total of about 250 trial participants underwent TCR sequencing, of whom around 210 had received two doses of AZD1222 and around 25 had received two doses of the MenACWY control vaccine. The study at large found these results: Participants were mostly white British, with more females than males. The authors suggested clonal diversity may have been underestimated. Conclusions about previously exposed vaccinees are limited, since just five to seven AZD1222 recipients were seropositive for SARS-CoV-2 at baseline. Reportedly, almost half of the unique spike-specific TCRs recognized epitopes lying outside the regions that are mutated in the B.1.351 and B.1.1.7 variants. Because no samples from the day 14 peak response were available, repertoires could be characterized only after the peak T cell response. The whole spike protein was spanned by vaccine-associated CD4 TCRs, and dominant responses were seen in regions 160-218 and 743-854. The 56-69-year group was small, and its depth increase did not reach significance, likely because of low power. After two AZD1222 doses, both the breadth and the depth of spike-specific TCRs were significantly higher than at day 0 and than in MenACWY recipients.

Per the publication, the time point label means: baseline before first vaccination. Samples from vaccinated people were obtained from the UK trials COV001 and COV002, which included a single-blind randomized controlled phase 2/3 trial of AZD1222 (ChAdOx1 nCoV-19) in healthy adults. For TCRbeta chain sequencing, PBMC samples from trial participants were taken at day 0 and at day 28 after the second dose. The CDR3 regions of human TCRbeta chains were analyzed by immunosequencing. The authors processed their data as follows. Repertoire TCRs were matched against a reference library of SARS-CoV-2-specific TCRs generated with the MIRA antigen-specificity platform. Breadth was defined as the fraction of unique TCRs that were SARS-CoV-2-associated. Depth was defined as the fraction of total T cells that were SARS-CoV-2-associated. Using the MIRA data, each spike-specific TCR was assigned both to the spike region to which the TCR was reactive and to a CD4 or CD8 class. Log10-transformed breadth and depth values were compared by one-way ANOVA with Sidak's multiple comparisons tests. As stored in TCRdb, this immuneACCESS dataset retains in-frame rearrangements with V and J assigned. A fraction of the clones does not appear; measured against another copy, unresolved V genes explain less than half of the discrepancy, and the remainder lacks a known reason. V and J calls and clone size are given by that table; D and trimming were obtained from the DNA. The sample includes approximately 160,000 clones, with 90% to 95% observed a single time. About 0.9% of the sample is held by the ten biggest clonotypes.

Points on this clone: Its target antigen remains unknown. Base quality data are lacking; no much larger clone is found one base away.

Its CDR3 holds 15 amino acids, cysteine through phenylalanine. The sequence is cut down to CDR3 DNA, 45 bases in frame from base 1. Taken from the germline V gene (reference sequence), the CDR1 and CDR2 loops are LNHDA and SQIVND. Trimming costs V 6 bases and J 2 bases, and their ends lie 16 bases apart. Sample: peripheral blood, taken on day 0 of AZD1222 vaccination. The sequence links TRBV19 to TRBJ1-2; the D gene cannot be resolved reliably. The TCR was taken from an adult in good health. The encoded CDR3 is CASSKSGLGNYGYTF. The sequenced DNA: TGTGCCAGTAGCAAGTCCGGACTAGGGAACTATGGCTACACCTTC.